This TCR beta chain was captured in a study of CD8 T cells in ankylosing spondylitis. Study-level findings and limits: The authors reported significant enrichment of disease-linked clones in matched ankylosing spondylitis synovial fluid. Disease-linked clones bore a CD8+ phenotype and were relatively rare in peripheral blood. In synovial fluid and blood from reactive arthritis, some motif variants were previously reported. Seemingly characteristic of ankylosing spondylitis blood was a TCR beta motif consisting of under ten highly homologous variants.

TCRdb ran MiXCR on the 5' RACE reads and lists one entry per CDR3 protein. The repertoire includes 200,000 to 250,000 distinct CDR3 sequences, about 10% of them detected once, and 6.8% sits in the top ten. A word on this clonotype: Its antigen is not identified.

The V and J ends lost 0 bases and 6 bases respectively, with 6 bases between them. Germline V gene sequence: CDR1 KGHSH, CDR2 LQKENI. The CDR3 extends over 13 amino acids. The chain uses TRBV18 and TRBJ2-1; D is ambiguous. The TCR was taken from a male donor with ankylosing spondylitis or in good health (not recorded which). Sequencing was done on a sample of blood, either unsorted or a sorted T cell fraction (not recorded which). The CDR3 coding sequence is TGTGCCAGCTCACCACCTGCAGGCAATGAGCAGTTCTTC. Its translation: CASSPPAGNEQFF.